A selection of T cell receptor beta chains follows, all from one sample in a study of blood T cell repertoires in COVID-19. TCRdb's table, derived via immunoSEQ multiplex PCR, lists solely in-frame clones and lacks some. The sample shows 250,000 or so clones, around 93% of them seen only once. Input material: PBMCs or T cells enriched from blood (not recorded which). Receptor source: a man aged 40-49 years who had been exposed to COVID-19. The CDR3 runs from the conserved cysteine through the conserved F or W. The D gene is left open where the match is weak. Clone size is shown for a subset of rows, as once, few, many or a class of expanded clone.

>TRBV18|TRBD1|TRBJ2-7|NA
TGTGCCAGCTCACCCCCAAGGACAGGAGGATACGAGCAGTACTTC
CASSPPRTGGYEQYF
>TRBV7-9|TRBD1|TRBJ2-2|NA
TGTGCCAGCACGGGACAGGGGGAAAAAACGAACACCGGGGAGCTGTTTTTT
CASTGQGEKTNTGELFF
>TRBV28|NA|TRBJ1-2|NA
TGTGCCAGCAGTTTAAGCAGGGCTTATGGCTACACCTTC
CASSLSRAYGYTF
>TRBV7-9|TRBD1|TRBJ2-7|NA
TGTGCCAGCAGCTTAGAGAGTTGGGGACAGGAGGGCTACGAGCAGTACTTC
CASSLESWGQEGYEQYF
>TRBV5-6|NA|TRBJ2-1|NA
TGTGCCAGCAGCTCTACAGGGCAATTCGTCAATGAGCAGTTCTTC
CASSSTGQFVNEQFF
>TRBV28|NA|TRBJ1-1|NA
TGTGCCAGCAGTTTAGAGGGTGTCACTGAAGCTTTCTTT
CASSLEGVTEAFF
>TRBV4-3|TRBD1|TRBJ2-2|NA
TGCGCCAGCAGCCAAGATCCGATAGGGGGCGCCGGCGGGGAGCTGTTTTTT
CASSQDPIGGAGGELFF
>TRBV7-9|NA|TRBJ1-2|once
TGTGCCAGCAGCTTATCCCGACAGGAGGTGAACTATGGCTACACCTTC
CASSLSRQEVNYGYTF
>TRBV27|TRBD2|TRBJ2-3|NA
TGTGCCAGCAGTACCCTGACTAGCGGGAAGACAGATACGCAGTATTTT
CASSTLTSGKTDTQYF
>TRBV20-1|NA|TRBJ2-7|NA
TGCAGTGCTAGTGGGGACACCCGATTCCCGATATACTTC
CSASGDTRFPIYF
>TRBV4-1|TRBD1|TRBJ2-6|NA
TGCGCCAGCAGCCAAGATAAAGGCAGGGGGCCTGGGGCCAACGTCCTGACTTTC
CASSQDKGRGPGANVLTF
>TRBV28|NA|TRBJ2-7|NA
TGTGCCAGCAGTCCGCCGACTCCGTCCTACGAGCAGTACTTC
CASSPPTPSYEQYF
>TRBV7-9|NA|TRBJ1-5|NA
TGTGCCAGCAGCTCGGACATTAATCAGCCCCAGCATTTT
CASSSDINQPQHF
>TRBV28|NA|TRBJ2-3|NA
TGTGCCAGCAGTTTGGGGGGTTGGGCAGATACGCAGTATTTT
CASSLGGWADTQYF